Listed below are T cell receptor beta chains from one sample, sequenced in a study of blood T cell repertoires in COVID-19. This table comes from immunoSEQ multiplex PCR, and its TCRdb copy is limited to in-frame clones, with some not included. Among 200,000 to 300,000 clones, approximately 83% were seen once, and the ten largest hold about 9%. Sequenced material: peripheral blood. The receptors derive from an elderly man with acute or convalescent COVID-19. Both conserved end residues are part of each CDR3. The D gene is left open where the match is weak. A clone size is listed for some rows: how often the clone was seen (once, few, many), or a class if it is expanded.

>NA|TRBV5-1|NA|TRBJ1-5
CASSLDRAGQPQHF
TGCGCCAGCAGCTTGGACAGGGCGGGTCAGCCCCAGCATTTT
>NA|TRBV12-3/TRBV12-4|NA|TRBJ1-5
CASSFDLQPQHF
TGTGCCAGCAGTTTCGACTTACAGCCCCAGCATTTT
>NA|TRBV5-4|NA|TRBJ1-1
CASSSGEVGAFF
TGTGCCAGCAGCTCCGGGGAGGTCGGCGCTTTCTTT
>TRBD1|TRBV24-1|NA|TRBJ2-7
CATSAPEIFGTGDNEQYF
TGTGCCACCAGTGCTCCCGAGATTTTCGGGACAGGGGACAACGAGCAGTACTTC
>NA|TRBV7-2|NA|TRBJ2-7
CASSTVGSSYEQYF
TGTGCCAGCAGCACCGTGGGCTCCTCCTACGAGCAGTACTTC
>NA|TRBV3-1/TRBV3-2|NA|TRBJ1-1
CASSQAPGLNTEAFF
TGTGCCAGCAGCCAGGCACCGGGATTGAACACTGAAGCTTTCTTT
>TRBD1|TRBV5-1|NA|TRBJ1-4
CASRRTGGRPNEKLFF
TGCGCCAGCAGGCGGACAGGGGGCAGGCCTAATGAAAAACTGTTTTTT
>TRBD2|TRBV19|NA|TRBJ2-3
CASRRGRGLAGDTQYF
TGTGCCAGCCGACGCGGAAGGGGACTAGCGGGAGATACGCAGTATTTT
>NA|TRBV6-2/TRBV6-3|NA|TRBJ2-1
CASSYSLMSGKNNEQFF
TGTGCCAGCAGTTACTCACTCATGTCCGGGAAAAACAATGAGCAGTTCTTC
>TRBD1|TRBV5-4|few|TRBJ1-2
CASSPDRTYGYTF
TGTGCCAGCAGCCCGGACAGGACCTATGGCTACACCTTC
>NA|TRBV6-6|many|TRBJ1-6
CASTPLSYNSPLHF
TGTGCCTCTACTCCGCTATCCTATAATTCACCCCTCCACTTT
>NA|TRBV6-6|NA|TRBJ2-4
CASTETKNIQYF
TGTGCCAGCACTGAGACTAAAAACATTCAGTACTTC
>TRBD2|TRBV19|NA|TRBJ2-7
CASSLGSSGGSHEQYF
TGTGCCAGTAGCCTCGGAAGTAGCGGGGGGTCCCACGAGCAGTACTTC
>NA|TRBV6-5|NA|TRBJ1-6
CASSLGAAPLHF
TGTGCCAGCAGCCTAGGGGCAGCACCCCTCCACTTT
>TRBD1|TRBV2|NA|TRBJ2-7
CASRLRDRGYEQYF
TGTGCCAGCAGGCTCCGAGACAGGGGTTACGAGCAGTACTTC
>TRBD2|TRBV11-2|NA|TRBJ2-7
CASRVLAGHYEQYF
TGTGCCAGCAGGGTTCTAGCGGGGCACTACGAGCAGTACTTC
>TRBD1|TRBV5-1|NA|TRBJ1-1
CASSQDRGNVFF
TGCGCCAGCAGTCAGGACAGGGGCAATGTTTTCTTT
>NA|TRBV19|NA|TRBJ1-2
CASSIVNNRDRYTF
TGTGCCAGTAGTATAGTGAACAACAGGGATCGCTACACCTTC
>NA|TRBV27|NA|TRBJ1-5
CASRSRHRRQPQHF
TGTGCCAGCAGGTCGAGGCACCGTCGTCAGCCCCAGCATTTT
>TRBD1|TRBV19|NA|TRBJ1-5
CASRQGAGYSNQPQHF
TGTGCCAGTCGACAGGGGGCCGGTTATAGCAATCAGCCCCAGCATTTT
>NA|TRBV11-3|NA|TRBJ2-2
CASSTRQRNTGELFF
TGTGCCAGCAGTACTCGACAGAGGAACACCGGGGAGCTGTTTTTT
>TRBD1|TRBV5-4|NA|TRBJ2-1
CASSLDRGPYNEQFF
TGTGCCAGCAGCTTGGACAGGGGCCCCTACAATGAGCAGTTCTTC
>TRBD1|TRBV28|NA|TRBJ2-5
CASSGTATLGTQYF
TGTGCCAGCAGTGGGACAGCCACCTTGGGGACCCAGTACTTC
>TRBD2|TRBV5-1|NA|TRBJ2-1
CASTPKLAGGGPTYNEQFF
TGCGCCAGCACCCCTAAACTAGCGGGAGGGGGCCCCACCTACAATGAGCAGTTCTTC
>NA|TRBV27|NA|TRBJ2-3
CASSLIATFSTDTQYF
TGTGCCAGCAGTTTAATCGCTACCTTCAGCACAGATACGCAGTATTTT
>TRBD1|TRBV7-9|NA|TRBJ1-4
CASSAPGTGKLFF
TGTGCCAGCAGCGCACCCGGGACAGGGAAACTGTTTTTT
>NA|TRBV24-1|NA|TRBJ2-7
CATSGTEQYEQYF
TGTGCCACCAGTGGGACAGAACAATACGAGCAGTACTTC
>TRBD1|TRBV6-6|once|TRBJ2-7
CASSLTGGGGSYEQYF
TGTGCCAGCAGTTTGACAGGGGGCGGAGGTTCCTACGAGCAGTACTTC